This entry lists 2 T cell receptor beta chains sequenced from one sample in a study of early T cells in non-severe SARS-CoV-2 infection. TCRdb recomputed calls from the 5' RACE reads with MiXCR, one row per CDR3 protein. Here the sample spans nearly 80,000 distinct CDR3 sequences, roughly 13% being singletons. The sample comprised whole blood. The receptors were gathered from an adult who was a healthcare worker with PCR-confirmed SARS-CoV-2 infection or an uninfected control (not recorded which).

This sequence joins TRBV7-2 and TRBJ2-1; D perhaps matches TRBD2 (6 bases). CDR1 is SGHTA, CDR2 FQGNSA, per germline. The CDR3 is 13 residues long. Trimming took off 4 bases at V and 6 bases at J, with 10 bases between the two ends. The CDR3 protein is CASSSGLLNEQFF. CDR3 DNA: TGTGCCAGCAGCTCGGGACTCCTCAATGAGCAGTTCTTC. Combining the CDR3 with reference TRBV7-2 and TRBJ2-1 gives the whole variable domain GAGVSQSPSNKVTEKGKDVELRCDPISGHTALYWYRQSLGQGLEFLIYFQGNSAPDKSGLPSDRFSAERTGGSVSTLTIQRTQQEDSAVYLCASSSGLLNEQFFGPGTRLTVL.

This clonotype was detected ten times or more. The chain is built from TRBV6-2 or TRBV6-3 and TRBJ2-2; TRBD2 aligns across 8 bases. The germline CDR1 and CDR2 sequences are MNHEY and SVGEGT. The V segment lost 5 bases and the J segment 3 bases; nucleotides outside the gene matches: 5. The CDR3 sequence is 15 residues long. DNA for the CDR3: TGTGCCAGCAGTAATGCAGCGGGAGACACCGGGGAGCTGTTTTTT. Translation: CASSNAAGDTGELFF.